These 25 T cell receptor beta chains were sequenced from one sample in a study of T cell responses to AZD1222 COVID-19 vaccine. Repertoires were generated with immunoSEQ multiplex PCR, while TCRdb's copy carries only in-frame clones and drops some. The table includes 100,000 to 150,000 clones, roughly 90% detected once. The sample here was peripheral blood, taken on day 0 of AZD1222 vaccination. These receptors were collected from an adult in good health.

This chain joins TRBV5-4 and TRBJ2-1; D is ambiguous. V was clipped by 0 bases and J by 4 bases, with 11 bases between them. From germline, CDR1 is SGHNT and CDR2 YYREEE (reference sequence). The CDR3 has 15 amino acids. DNA of the CDR3: TGTGCCAGCAGCTTGGGACTGAAGGAATACAATGAGCAGTTCTTC. It yields the protein CASSLGLKEYNEQFF.

CDR3 in amino acids: CASSRQARGQETQYF. CDR3 DNA sequence: TGTGCCAGCAGCCGACAGGCCAGAGGCCAAGAGACCCAGTACTTC. The chain combines TRBV6-5 with TRBJ2-5, with D possibly matching TRBD1 (6 bases). This CDR3 has 15 amino acids. CDR1 is MNHEY and CDR2 is SVGAGI in the germline V gene. V lost 6 bases, J lost 1 base, and 15 bases lay in between.

The V gene is TRBV2, the J gene TRBJ2-7, with 10 bases identical to TRBD2. V gave up 5 bases and J gave up 2 bases; unmatched junction bases: 12. CDR3 length: 17 residues. The germline gives CDR1 SNHLY, CDR2 FYNNEI. CDR3 protein: CASSFSLIAGGPYEQYF. DNA of the CDR3: TGTGCCAGCAGTTTTTCACTCATAGCGGGAGGTCCCTACGAGCAGTACTTC.

The chain uses TRBV28 and TRBJ2-7, with 11 bases identical to TRBD2. The junction had 18 bases not matched to a gene; V was cut back by 5 bases and J by 0 bases. Germline lookup yields CDR1 MDHEN and CDR2 SYDVKM. The CDR3 covers 20 residues. The CDR3 here is CASSTRMGILGLADSYEQYF. Written as DNA, the CDR3 is TGTGCCAGCAGTACTCGCATGGGAATTTTGGGACTAGCGGACTCCTACGAGCAGTACTTC.

The V call is TRBV5-8, the J call TRBJ1-5; D remains ambiguous. Germline V gene sequence: CDR1 SGHTS, CDR2 YDEGEE. CDR3 length: 17 amino acids. Trimming took 2 bases from V and 7 from J, leaving 22 bases between them. CDR3 sequence: CASSFSQGVASRQPQHF. Written as DNA, the CDR3 is TGTGCCAGCAGCTTTTCCCAAGGTGTGGCCTCCCGACAGCCCCAGCATTTT.

J is TRBJ2-1 and V is TRBV7-2; D is uncertain. The CDR3 loop spans 14 amino acids. Trimming removed 0 bases at V and 8 bases at J, with 11 bases between. The V gene's germline CDR1 is SGHTA and CDR2 FQGNSA. In DNA, the CDR3 is TGTGCCAGCAGCTTAGCTGTTCTAGGGTATGAGCAGTTCTTC. Translating gives CASSLAVLGYEQFF.

The chain is built from TRBV18 and TRBJ2-7; D not certain. Per the germline V gene, CDR1 is KGHSH and CDR2 is LQKENI. V lost 3 bases and J lost 4, with 13 bases in between. The CDR3 spans 14 residues. As DNA, the CDR3 is TGTGCCAGCTCACCTTTCGACGGCCCGTACGAGCAGTACTTC. It specifies CASSPFDGPYEQYF.

This clone was observed a single time. The chain has TRBV28 and TRBJ2-7, with D maybe TRBD1 (6 bases). The CDR3 is made up of 14 amino acids. V lost 6 bases, J lost 2 bases, and 14 bases lay in between. Germline V CDR1 and CDR2: MDHEN, SYDVKM. In nucleotides, the CDR3 is TGTGCCAGCAGCCCCACAGGGCGAGCCTACGAGCAGTACTTC. Translating gives CASSPTGRAYEQYF.

The chain couples TRBV2 to TRBJ2-4; 7 bases agree with TRBD2. V lost 5 bases and J lost 11; bases outside the gene matches: 18. CDR1 and CDR2 (germline): SNHLY, FYNNEI. The CDR3 length is 16 residues. CDR3 nucleotides: TGTGCCAGCAGTTCGCCGGGACTACCGGAAGATTTGGTTCAGTACTTC. Its translation is CASSSPGLPEDLVQYF.

The table lists this clone with a count of one. The V call is TRBV5-5, the J call TRBJ2-7; TRBD2 matches at 14 bases. The germline CDR1 and CDR2 sequences are SGHKS and YYEKEE (reference sequence). J gave up 5 bases and V 7 bases, and 14 bases lay outside the gene matches. The CDR3 sequence is 17 residues long. The CDR3 region is CASSPFGTSGSEDEQYF. CDR3 sequence (DNA): TGTGCCAGCTCGCCCTTCGGGACTAGCGGGAGTGAGGACGAGCAGTACTTC.

This chain uses TRBV7-2 with TRBJ2-7; 13 bases agree with TRBD2. Trimming at V came to 1 base and at J to 0 bases, leaving 9 bases not matched to a gene. Germline V CDR1 and CDR2: SGHTA, FQGNSA. This CDR3 is 19 amino acids long. The CDR3, as DNA: TGTGCCAGCAGCTTAGGTGGGACTAGCGGGATCCTCAGCTCCTACGAGCAGTACTTC. It codes for CASSLGGTSGILSSYEQYF.

The gene calls are TRBV6-2 or TRBV6-3 and TRBJ2-2, with 10 bases fitting TRBD2. The CDR3 has 17 residues. Germline-derived CDR1 and CDR2 are MNHEY and SVGEGT. V lost 6 bases and J lost 1; bases outside the gene matches: 8. CDR3 region: CASSNFGLAENTGELFF. Written as DNA, the CDR3 is TGTGCCAGCAGCAACTTCGGACTAGCGGAGAACACCGGGGAGCTGTTTTTT.

V is TRBV27 and J is TRBJ1-1; 9 bases match TRBD1. With 5 bases clipped from V and 5 bases from J, the junction kept 12 bases outside the gene matches. The CDR3 length is 16 residues. Germline CDR1 is MNHEY and CDR2 is SMNVEV (reference sequence). The CDR3 DNA follows: TGTGCCAGCAGTCAAGGGACAGGGCGGGAAAAGACTGAAGCTTTCTTT. Residues: CASSQGTGREKTEAFF.

The rearrangement links TRBV19 to TRBJ1-6; possibly TRBD1 for D (6 bases). Trimming shortened V by 2 bases and J by 0 bases, and 11 bases separated the two germline ends. Germline-derived CDR1 and CDR2 are LNHDA and SQIVND (reference sequence). This CDR3 contains 17 residues. The CDR3 protein is CASSIKGGRSYNSPLHF. CDR3 in DNA: TGTGCCAGTAGTATAAAAGGGGGACGCTCCTATAATTCACCCCTCCACTTT.

V is TRBV16 and J is TRBJ1-2; 8 nucleotides agree with TRBD1. V trimming: 5 bases; J trimming: 3 bases; junction bases outside the gene matches: 11. The CDR3 totals 16 residues. Per the germline V gene, CDR1 is KGHSY and CDR2 is FQNENV. The DNA of the CDR3 is TGTGCCAGCAGCTCCACTCAAGGGACAGGCCACTATGGCTACACCTTC. It translates to CASSSTQGTGHYGYTF.

The rearrangement uses TRBV28 and TRBJ2-7; unclear D gene. The germline V and J ends were trimmed by 4 bases and 0 bases, with 10 bases remaining between them. The CDR3 is made up of 14 amino acids. Germline V gene data show CDR1 as MDHEN and CDR2 as SYDVKM. The CDR3 spells CASSCEVSSYEQYF. The CDR3 DNA follows: TGTGCCAGCAGTTGTGAGGTTAGCTCCTACGAGCAGTACTTC.

The chain combines TRBV11-2 with TRBJ2-7, with a weak D call TRBD1 (6 bases). Germline CDR1 is SGHAT and CDR2 is FQNNGV. Trimming stripped 0 bases from V and 5 bases from J, with 11 bases between. The CDR3 runs 14 residues. The CDR3 loop is CASSLDQGLHEQYF. In nucleotides, the CDR3 is TGTGCCAGCAGCTTAGACCAGGGGTTGCACGAGCAGTACTTC.

V and J are TRBV28 and TRBJ1-2, with D hard to call. Germline CDR1 MDHEN, CDR2 SYDVKM. This CDR3 region has 12 residues. The germline V and J ends were trimmed by 2 bases and 2 bases, with 3 bases remaining between them. The CDR3 DNA follows: TGTGCCAGCAGTTTAACCAACTATGGCTACACCTTC. Protein sequence: CASSLTNYGYTF.

The V call is TRBV24-1, the J call TRBJ1-5; D may be TRBD1 (5 bases). In germline, CDR1 is KGHDR, CDR2 SFDVKD. V lost 2 bases and J lost 1, with 5 bases in between. The CDR3 spans 14 residues. CDR3 coding DNA: TGTGCCACCAGTGATTACAGGAGCAATCAGCCCCAGCATTTT. Translated, it gives CATSDYRSNQPQHF.

V gene TRBV10-1 combines with J gene TRBJ2-3, with TRBD2 matching over 10 bases. Germline CDR1 and CDR2: WNHNN and SYGVQD (reference sequence). This CDR3 is 18 amino acids long. Unmatched junction bases numbered 8, after V lost 0 bases and J lost 2 bases. CDR3 sequence: CASSESSGRKHDTDTQYF. The CDR3 region has the DNA TGCGCCAGCAGTGAGTCTAGCGGGAGGAAACACGACACAGATACGCAGTATTTT.

This chain uses TRBV12-3 or TRBV12-4 with TRBJ2-1; the D gene is possibly TRBD1 (7 bases). The CDR3 has 13 residues. V dropped 5 bases and J dropped 7 bases, with 12 bases sitting between them. CDR3 loop: CASSGGTANEQFF. Here the CDR3 DNA reads TGTGCCAGCAGTGGGGGGACAGCAAATGAGCAGTTCTTC.

The chain recombines TRBV4-1 with TRBJ1-5; D is undetermined. V gave up 1 base and J gave up 7 bases, with 14 bases separating them. Germline CDR1 MGHRA, CDR2 YSYEKL. The CDR3 runs to 15 residues. CDR3 DNA sequence: TGCGCCAGCAGCCAAGCGGAGGCCTCCGGACAGCCCCAGCATTTT. Translation: CASSQAEASGQPQHF.

The chain recombines TRBV7-2 with TRBJ2-1, with unresolved D. This CDR3 is 15 amino acids long. Trimming took 5 bases from V and 0 from J, leaving 11 bases between them. The germline CDR1 and CDR2 sequences are SGHTA and FQGNSA. In nucleotides, the CDR3 is TGTGCCAGCAGCCCAAGACACGGCTCCTACAATGAGCAGTTCTTC. Translated: CASSPRHGSYNEQFF.

The rearrangement joins TRBV12-5 to TRBJ1-1, with D hard to call. Trimming removed 5 bases from V and 2 bases from J, with 12 bases in between. The CDR3 loop spans 14 amino acids. Looked up from germline, CDR1 is LGHNT and CDR2 is FRNRAP. The CDR3 DNA is TGTGCTAGTGGTGGGGTCGAGGGCAACACTGAAGCTTTCTTT. Encoded protein: CASGGVEGNTEAFF. The variable domain in full, completed from reference TRBV12-5 and TRBJ1-1, reads DARVTQTPRHKVTEMGQEVTMRCQPILGHNTVFWYRQTMMQGLELLAYFRNRAPLDDSGMPKDRFSAEMPDATLATLKIQPSEPRDSAVYFCASGGVEGNTEAFFGQGTRLTVV.

The rearrangement links TRBV19 to TRBJ2-1, with TRBD2 identical over 7 bases. The CDR3 length is 13 residues. After removal of 3 bases from V and 7 bases from J, the junction contained 3 bases not matched to a gene. The germline gives CDR1 LNHDA, CDR2 SQIVND (reference sequence). CDR3 protein: CASSIVSGNEQFF. DNA for the CDR3: TGTGCCAGTAGTATTGTTAGCGGGAATGAGCAGTTCTTC.